The 9 T cell receptor beta chains in this list originate from one sample, sequenced in a study of Graves' ophthalmopathy and Graves' hyperthyroidism. Using RNA transcripts, the TCR beta CDR3 regions were amplified. The first round was an RT-PCR with HTBI primers, and the second round was a multiplex PCR. TCRdb used MiXCR to reprocess the multiplex PCR reads, holding one entry per CDR3 protein. In the table there are roughly 1.1 million distinct CDR3 sequences, less than 45% of which are singletons. Sequencing input: peripheral blood or thyroid tissue (not recorded which). These receptors originate from an adult man with Graves' hyperthyroidism.

The chain couples TRBV27 to TRBJ2-5, with 7 bases that match TRBD1. Per the germline V gene, CDR1 is MNHEY and CDR2 is SMNVEV (reference sequence). This CDR3 contains 14 residues. Trimming at V came to 5 bases and at J to 11 bases, leaving 14 bases not matched to a gene. The CDR3: CASSVGDSPMGQYF. The CDR3 nucleotides are TGTGCCAGCAGTGTAGGGGACAGTCCTATGGGGCAGTACTTC.

Concerning this clonotype itself: A much bigger clone sits one base away, suggesting this may be a read error. The rearrangement uses TRBV2 and TRBJ2-7; 9 nucleotides match TRBD2. The CDR3 spans 16 residues. Germline V gene data show CDR1 as SNHLY and CDR2 as FYNNEI. The CDR3 reads CASSEEFSGSSYGQYF. In nucleotides, the CDR3 is TGTGCCAGCAGTGAAGAGTTTAGCGGGAGCTCCTACGGGCAGTACTTC.

V is TRBV6-1 and J is TRBJ1-4; TRBD1 agrees at 9 bases. The CDR3 length is 15 residues. Germline CDR1 MNHNS, CDR2 SASEGT. V trimming: 7 bases; J trimming: 7 bases; junction bases outside the gene matches: 10. DNA of the CDR3: TGTGCCAGCACCCGAGCGGGACAGGGAGGTGAAAAACTGTTTTTT. It is translated as CASTRAGQGGEKLFF.

At least ten counts were recorded for this clonotype. The J gene is TRBJ1-5, the V gene TRBV10-3; TRBD1 might be the D (5 bases). Germline values: CDR1 ENHRY, CDR2 SYGVKD. Trimming took off 0 bases at V and 0 bases at J, with 9 bases between the two ends. This CDR3 has 16 residues. The chain's CDR3 is CAISESGHNSNQPQHF. The DNA of the CDR3 is TGTGCCATCAGTGAGTCCGGACATAATAGCAATCAGCCCCAGCATTTT.

The chain joins TRBV30 to TRBJ1-5, with unresolved D. Trimming took 2 bases from V and 7 from J, leaving 12 bases between them. From germline, CDR1 is GTSNPN and CDR2 SVGIG (reference sequence). This CDR3 contains 13 residues. CDR3 in amino acids: CAWSRASGQPQHF. DNA of the CDR3: TGTGCCTGGAGTAGGGCGAGCGGGCAGCCCCAGCATTTT.

This clonotype was seen at least ten times. This rearrangement joins TRBV6-5 to TRBJ1-1; D unclear. Trimming stripped 5 bases from V and 11 bases from J, with 18 bases between. CDR1 is MNHEY, CDR2 SVGAGI, per germline. This CDR3 region has 13 residues. This CDR3 is CASSIGFGYHAFF. The CDR3, as DNA: TGTGCCAGCAGTATCGGCTTTGGGTATCATGCTTTCTTT.

The CDR3 here is CASSSLRTGISRSSGANVLTF. For the CDR3, the DNA is TGTGCCAGCAGCTCCCTTAGGACCGGAATAAGTAGGAGCTCTGGGGCCAACGTCCTGACTTTC. J is TRBJ2-6 and V is TRBV7-8; D uncertain. V lost 4 bases to trimming and J lost 0 bases, with 25 bases between them. The germline V gene encodes CDR1 SGHVS and CDR2 FQNEAQ. The CDR3 consists of 21 residues.

V is TRBV20-1 and J is TRBJ2-5; tentative D call: TRBD2 (5 bases). Trimming took off 3 bases at V and 11 bases at J, with 10 bases between the two ends. Germline CDR1 and CDR2: DFQATT and SNEGSKA (reference sequence). The CDR3 runs 10 residues. This CDR3 is CSARRAKQYF. The CDR3 DNA sequence: TGCAGTGCTAGGAGGGCGAAACAGTACTTC.

V usage is TRBV10-3 and J usage is TRBJ1-6, with 8 bases lining up with TRBD1. CDR1 ENHRY and CDR2 SYGVKD come from the germline V gene. The CDR3 runs 15 residues. The trim removed 6 bases at V and 3 bases at J, leaving 4 bases unmatched. CDR3 region: CAISPDRVYNSPLHF. Here the CDR3 DNA reads TGTGCCATCAGCCCGGACAGGGTCTATAATTCACCCCTCCACTTT.